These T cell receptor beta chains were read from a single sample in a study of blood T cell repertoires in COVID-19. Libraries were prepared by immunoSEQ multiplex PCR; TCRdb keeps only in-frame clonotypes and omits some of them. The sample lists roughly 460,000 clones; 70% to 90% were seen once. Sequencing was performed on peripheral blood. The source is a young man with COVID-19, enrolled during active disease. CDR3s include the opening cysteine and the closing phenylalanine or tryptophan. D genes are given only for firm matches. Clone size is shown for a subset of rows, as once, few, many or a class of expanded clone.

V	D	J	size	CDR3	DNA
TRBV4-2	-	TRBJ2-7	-	CASSQVALFTYEQYF	TGTGCCAGCAGCCAAGTGGCACTATTTACCTACGAGCAGTACTTC
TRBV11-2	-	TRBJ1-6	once	CASSPSTESLLHF	TGTGCCAGCAGCCCTTCGACAGAGTCACTCCTCCACTTT
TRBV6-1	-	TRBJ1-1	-	CASSEFYEVYEAFF	TGTGCCAGCAGTGAATTTTACGAAGTCTATGAAGCTTTCTTT
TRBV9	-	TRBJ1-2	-	CASTEGVKGGYTF	TGTGCCAGCACCGAGGGGGTAAAAGGTGGCTACACCTTC
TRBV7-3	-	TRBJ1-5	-	CASSESRGQPQHF	TGTGCCAGCAGCGAAAGCCGGGGTCAGCCCCAGCATTTT
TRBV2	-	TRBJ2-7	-	CASSRTGSPYEQYF	TGTGCCAGCAGCCGTACGGGGTCCCCCTACGAGCAGTACTTC
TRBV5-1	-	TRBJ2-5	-	CASSPWSGQETQYF	TGCGCCAGCAGCCCGTGGAGCGGTCAAGAGACCCAGTACTTC
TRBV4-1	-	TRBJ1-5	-	CASSPTGGLGQPQHF	TGCGCCAGCAGCCCCACCGGGGGTCTGGGGCAGCCCCAGCATTTT
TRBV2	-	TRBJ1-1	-	CASSVGGMNTEAFF	TGTGCCAGCAGTGTGGGGGGAATGAACACTGAAGCTTTCTTT
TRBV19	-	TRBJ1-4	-	CASSIQTGNEKLFF	TGTGCCAGTAGTATTCAGACGGGTAATGAAAAACTGTTTTTT
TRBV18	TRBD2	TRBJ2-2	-	CASSRTSGANTGELFF	TGTGCCAGCTCTCGGACTAGCGGGGCGAACACCGGGGAGCTGTTTTTT
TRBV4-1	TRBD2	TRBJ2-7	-	CASSQEEGTSGLEQYF	TGCGCCAGCAGCCAAGAAGAAGGGACTAGCGGCCTGGAGCAGTACTTC
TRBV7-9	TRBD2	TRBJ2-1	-	CASIPTLSGPSYNEQFF	TGTGCCAGCATTCCAACCCTTAGCGGGCCCTCCTACAATGAGCAGTTCTTC
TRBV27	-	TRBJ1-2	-	CASSSLGGYGYTF	TGTGCCAGCAGTTCACTAGGGGGCTATGGCTACACCTTC
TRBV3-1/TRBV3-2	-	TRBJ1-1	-	CASSQSSAVRAFF	TGTGCCAGCAGCCAATCCTCGGCGGTTAGGGCTTTCTTT
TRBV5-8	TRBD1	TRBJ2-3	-	CASSLVSDRIDTDTQYF	TGTGCCAGCAGCTTGGTCTCGGACAGGATCGACACAGATACGCAGTATTTT
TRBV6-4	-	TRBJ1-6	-	CASSPQGGGISPLHF	TGTGCCAGCAGTCCCCAGGGCGGGGGCATATCACCCCTCCACTTT
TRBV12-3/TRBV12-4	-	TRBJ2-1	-	CASRLGDEQFF	TGTGCCAGCAGGCTCGGGGATGAGCAGTTCTTC
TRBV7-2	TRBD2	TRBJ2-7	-	CASSFLAGGIYEQYF	TGTGCCAGCAGCTTTCTAGCGGGGGGGATCTACGAGCAGTACTTC
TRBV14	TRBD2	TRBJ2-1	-	CASSPGLAGVFEQFF	TGTGCCAGCAGCCCCGGACTAGCGGGAGTTTTTGAGCAGTTCTTC
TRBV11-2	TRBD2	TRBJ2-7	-	CASSLGSSGSFEQYF	TGTGCCAGCAGCTTAGGATCTAGCGGGAGTTTCGAGCAGTACTTC
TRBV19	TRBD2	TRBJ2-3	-	CATRASGSTDTQYF	TGTGCCACCAGAGCTAGCGGAAGCACAGATACGCAGTATTTT
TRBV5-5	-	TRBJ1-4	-	CASSLEWAEKLFF	TGTGCCAGCAGCTTGGAATGGGCGGAAAAACTGTTTTTT
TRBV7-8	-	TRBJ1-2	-	CASSRRGSAIYGYTF	TGTGCCAGCAGTCGACGAGGCAGCGCGATCTATGGCTACACCTTC
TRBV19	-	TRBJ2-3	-	CASSIEGQGDTQYF	TGTGCCAGTAGTATAGAGGGCCAGGGGGATACGCAGTATTTT
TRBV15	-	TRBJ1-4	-	CATSSGWTNEKLFF	TGTGCCACCAGCTCGGGGTGGACTAATGAAAAACTGTTTTTT
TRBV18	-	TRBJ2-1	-	CASSPTGGGLQFF	TGTGCCAGCTCACCGACAGGCGGGGGTTTGCAGTTCTTC
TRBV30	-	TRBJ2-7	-	CAWLSEYEQYF	TGTGCCTGGTTAAGTGAGTACGAGCAGTACTTC
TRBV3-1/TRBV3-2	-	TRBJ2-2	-	CASSQLTSPGELFF	TGTGCCAGCAGCCAACTAACTAGCCCCGGGGAGCTGTTTTTT
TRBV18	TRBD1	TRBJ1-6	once	CASSPETGMYNSPLHF	TGTGCCAGCTCACCAGAGACAGGGATGTACAATTCACCCCTCCACTTT
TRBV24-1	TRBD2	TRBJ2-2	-	CATSGLAGSWRTGELFF	TGTGCCACCTCGGGACTAGCGGGATCGTGGCGTACCGGGGAGCTGTTTTTT
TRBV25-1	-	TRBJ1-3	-	CASSPLRLRGNTIYF	TGTGCCAGCAGCCCTTTAAGACTCCGCGGAAACACCATATATTTT
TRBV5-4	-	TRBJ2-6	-	CAAQEGAVGANVLTF	TGTGCCGCCCAGGAGGGGGCTGTTGGGGCCAACGTCCTGACTTTC
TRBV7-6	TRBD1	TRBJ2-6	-	CASSLLAGTGLDGANVLTF	TGTGCCAGCAGCTTGCTCGCGGGGACAGGGCTAGATGGGGCCAACGTCCTGACTTTC
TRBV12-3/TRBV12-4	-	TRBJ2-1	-	CASSSDSQLFF	TGTGCCAGCAGTTCAGACAGCCAGCTGTTCTTC
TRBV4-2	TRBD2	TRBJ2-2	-	CASSQDSGGAAGELFF	TGTGCCAGCAGCCAAGATAGCGGGGGGGCCGCCGGGGAGCTGTTTTTT
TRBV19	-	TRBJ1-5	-	CASSPGTRNSNQPQHF	TGTGCCAGTAGTCCCGGGACAAGGAATAGCAATCAGCCCCAGCATTTT
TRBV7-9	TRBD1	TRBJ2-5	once	CASSSPGQGMETQYF	TGTGCCAGCAGCTCCCCGGGACAGGGGATGGAGACCCAGTACTTC
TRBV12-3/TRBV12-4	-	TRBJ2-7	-	CASSPNRVHEQYF	TGTGCCAGCAGTCCCAACAGGGTCCACGAGCAGTACTTC
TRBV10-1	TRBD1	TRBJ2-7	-	CASSENRGSSPYEQYF	TGCGCCAGCAGTGAAAACAGGGGATCCTCTCCATACGAGCAGTACTTC
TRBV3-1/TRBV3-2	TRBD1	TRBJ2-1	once	CASSADRGRASWQFF	TGTGCCAGCAGCGCCGACAGGGGGCGCGCCAGTTGGCAGTTCTTC
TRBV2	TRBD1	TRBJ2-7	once	CASSPRQGPYEQYF	TGTGCCAGCAGTCCCCGACAGGGACCCTACGAGCAGTACTTC
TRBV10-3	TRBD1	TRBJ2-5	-	CAISAGTGSETQYF	TGTGCCATCAGCGCCGGGACAGGTTCTGAGACCCAGTACTTC
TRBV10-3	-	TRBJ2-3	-	CAISGTSTDTQYF	TGTGCCATCAGTGGGACTAGCACAGATACGCAGTATTTT